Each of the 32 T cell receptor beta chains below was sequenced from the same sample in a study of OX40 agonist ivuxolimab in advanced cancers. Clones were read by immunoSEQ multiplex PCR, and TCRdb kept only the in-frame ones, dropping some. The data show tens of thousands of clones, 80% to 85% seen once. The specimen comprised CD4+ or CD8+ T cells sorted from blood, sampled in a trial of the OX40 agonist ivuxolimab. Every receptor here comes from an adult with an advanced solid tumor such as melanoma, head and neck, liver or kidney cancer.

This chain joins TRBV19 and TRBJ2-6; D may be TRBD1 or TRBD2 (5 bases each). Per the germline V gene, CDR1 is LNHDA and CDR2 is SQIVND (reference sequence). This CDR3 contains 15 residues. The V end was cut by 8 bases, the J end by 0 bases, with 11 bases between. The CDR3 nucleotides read TGTGCCAGTCATGAGAGGGGCTCTGGGGCCAACGTCCTGACTTTC. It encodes CASHERGSGANVLTF.

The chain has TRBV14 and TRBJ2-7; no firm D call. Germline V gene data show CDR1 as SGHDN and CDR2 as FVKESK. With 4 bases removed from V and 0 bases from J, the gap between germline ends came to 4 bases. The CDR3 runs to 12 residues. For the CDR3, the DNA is TGTGCCAGCAGCCGGAGCTCCTACGAGCAGTACTTC. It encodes CASSRSSYEQYF.

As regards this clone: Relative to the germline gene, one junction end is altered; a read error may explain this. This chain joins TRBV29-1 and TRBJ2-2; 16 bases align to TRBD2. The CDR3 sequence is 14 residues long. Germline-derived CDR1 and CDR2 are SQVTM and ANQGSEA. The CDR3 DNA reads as TGCAGCGTGAGGATGGGGACTAGCGGGGGGGGGCTGTTTTTT. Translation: CSVRMGTSGGGLFF.

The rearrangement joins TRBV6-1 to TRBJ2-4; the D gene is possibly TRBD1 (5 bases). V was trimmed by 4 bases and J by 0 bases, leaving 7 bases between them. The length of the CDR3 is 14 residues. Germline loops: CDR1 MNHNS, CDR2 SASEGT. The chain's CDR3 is CASSAGKAKNIQYF. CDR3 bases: TGTGCCAGCAGTGCAGGGAAAGCCAAAAACATTCAGTACTTC.

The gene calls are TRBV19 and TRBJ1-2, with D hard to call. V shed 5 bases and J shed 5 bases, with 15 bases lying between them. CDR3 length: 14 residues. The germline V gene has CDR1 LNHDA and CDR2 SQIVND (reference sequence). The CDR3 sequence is CASSAPNPPYGYTF. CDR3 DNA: TGTGCCAGTAGTGCCCCGAATCCCCCTTATGGCTACACCTTC.

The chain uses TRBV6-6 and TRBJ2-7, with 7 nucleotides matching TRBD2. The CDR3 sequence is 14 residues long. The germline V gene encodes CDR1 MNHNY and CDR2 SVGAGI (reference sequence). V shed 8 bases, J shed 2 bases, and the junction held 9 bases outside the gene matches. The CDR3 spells CASSVGGGTYEQYF. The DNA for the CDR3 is TGTGCCAGCTCGGTGGGGGGAGGGACCTACGAGCAGTACTTC.

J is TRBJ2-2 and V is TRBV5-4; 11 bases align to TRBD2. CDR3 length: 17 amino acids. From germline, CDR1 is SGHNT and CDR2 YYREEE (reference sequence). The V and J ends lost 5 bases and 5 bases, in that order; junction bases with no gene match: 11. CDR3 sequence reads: CASSPGLAVSRTGELFF. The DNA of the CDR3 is TGTGCCAGCAGTCCGGGACTAGCGGTATCTAGAACCGGGGAGCTGTTTTTT.

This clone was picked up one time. In DNA form, the CDR3 reads TGTGCCAGCAGTCACCCACGGGGCCTGTTCAATGAGCAGTTCTTC. It translates to CASSHPRGLFNEQFF. V and J are TRBV6-5 and TRBJ2-1; D possibly matches TRBD1 or TRBD2 (5 bases each). Germline V gives CDR1 MNHEY, CDR2 SVGAGI. The V gene lost 5 bases and the J gene lost 6 bases, with 17 bases spanning the gap. There are 15 residues in the CDR3.

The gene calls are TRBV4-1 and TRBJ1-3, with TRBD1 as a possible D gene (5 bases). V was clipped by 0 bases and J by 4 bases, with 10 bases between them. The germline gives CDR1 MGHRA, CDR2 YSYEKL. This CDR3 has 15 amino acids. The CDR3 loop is CASSQDGGRGNTIYF. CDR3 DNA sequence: TGCGCCAGCAGCCAAGATGGGGGGAGGGGAAACACCATATATTTT.

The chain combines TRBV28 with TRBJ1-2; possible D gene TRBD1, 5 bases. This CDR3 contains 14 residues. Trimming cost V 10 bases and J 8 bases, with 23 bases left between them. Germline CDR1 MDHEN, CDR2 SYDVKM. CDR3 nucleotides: TGTGCCATCAAGTTTCCCGGACGGGGCGGCGGCTACACCTTC. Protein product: CAIKFPGRGGGYTF.

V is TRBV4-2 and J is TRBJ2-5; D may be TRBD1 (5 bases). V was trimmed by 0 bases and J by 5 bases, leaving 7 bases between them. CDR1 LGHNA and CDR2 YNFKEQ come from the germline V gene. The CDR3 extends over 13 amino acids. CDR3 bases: TGTGCCAGCAGCCAAGAGAAGGGGGAGACCCAGTACTTC. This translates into CASSQEKGETQYF.

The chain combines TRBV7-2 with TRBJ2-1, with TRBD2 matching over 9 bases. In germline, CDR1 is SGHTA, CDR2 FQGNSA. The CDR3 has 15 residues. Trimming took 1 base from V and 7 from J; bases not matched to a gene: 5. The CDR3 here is CASSLEGLATNEQFF. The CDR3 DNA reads TGTGCCAGCAGCTTAGAGGGACTAGCCACTAATGAGCAGTTCTTC.

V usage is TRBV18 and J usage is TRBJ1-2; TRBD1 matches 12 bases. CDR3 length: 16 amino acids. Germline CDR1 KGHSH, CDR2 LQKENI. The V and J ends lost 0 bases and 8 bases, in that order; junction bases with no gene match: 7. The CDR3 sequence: CASSPPGTGGPYGYTF. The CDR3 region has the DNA TGTGCCAGCTCACCACCGGGGACAGGGGGCCCCTACGGCTACACCTTC.

CDR3 DNA: TGTGCCAGCAGCTTGGGGTTTATAGCGGGGACCTCCACAGATACGCAGTATTTT. This translates into CASSLGFIAGTSTDTQYF. V gene TRBV5-4 combines with J gene TRBJ2-3; 8 nucleotides line up with TRBD2. In germline, CDR1 is SGHNT, CDR2 YYREEE (reference sequence). CDR3 length: 18 residues. J was trimmed by 2 bases and V by 0 bases; bases with no gene match: 11.

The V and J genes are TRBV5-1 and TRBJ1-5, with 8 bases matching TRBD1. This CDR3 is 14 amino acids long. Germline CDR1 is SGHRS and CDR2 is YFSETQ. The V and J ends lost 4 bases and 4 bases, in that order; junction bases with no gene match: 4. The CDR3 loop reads CASSPGTGNQPQHF. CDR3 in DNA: TGCGCCAGCAGCCCCGGGACAGGTAATCAGCCCCAGCATTTT.

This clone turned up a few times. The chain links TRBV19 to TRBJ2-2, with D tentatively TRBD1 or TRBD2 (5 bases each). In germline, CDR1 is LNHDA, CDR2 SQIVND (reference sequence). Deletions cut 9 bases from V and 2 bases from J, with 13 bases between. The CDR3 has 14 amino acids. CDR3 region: CASSWGINTGELFF. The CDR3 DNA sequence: TGTGCCAGCTCTTGGGGGATTAACACCGGGGAGCTGTTTTTT.

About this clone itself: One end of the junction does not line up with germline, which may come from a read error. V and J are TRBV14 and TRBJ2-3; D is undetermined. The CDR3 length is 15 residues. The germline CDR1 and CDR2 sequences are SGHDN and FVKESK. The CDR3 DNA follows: TGTGCCAGCAGCCAGGGTAATACGCCCACATATACGCAGTATTTT. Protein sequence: CASSQGNTPTYTQYF.

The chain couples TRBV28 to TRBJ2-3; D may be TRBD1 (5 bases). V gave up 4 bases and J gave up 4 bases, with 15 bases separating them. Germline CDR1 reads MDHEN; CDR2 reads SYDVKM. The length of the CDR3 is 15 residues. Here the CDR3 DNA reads TGTGCCAGCAGTTCGCCGGGCCAGGGCGCAGATACGCAGTATTTT. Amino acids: CASSSPGQGADTQYF.

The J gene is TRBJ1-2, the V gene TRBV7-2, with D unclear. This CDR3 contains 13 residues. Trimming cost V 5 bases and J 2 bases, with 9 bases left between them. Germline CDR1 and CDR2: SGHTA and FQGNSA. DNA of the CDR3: TGTGCCAGCAGCCCACTACAGAACTATGGCTACACCTTC. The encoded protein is CASSPLQNYGYTF.

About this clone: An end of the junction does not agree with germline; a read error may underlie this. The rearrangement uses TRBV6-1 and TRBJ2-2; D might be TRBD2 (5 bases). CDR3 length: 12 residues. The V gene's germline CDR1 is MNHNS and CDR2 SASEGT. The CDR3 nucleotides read TGTGCCAGCAGAGAAGCGGCTAGGGAGCTGTTTTTT. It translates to CASREAARELFF.

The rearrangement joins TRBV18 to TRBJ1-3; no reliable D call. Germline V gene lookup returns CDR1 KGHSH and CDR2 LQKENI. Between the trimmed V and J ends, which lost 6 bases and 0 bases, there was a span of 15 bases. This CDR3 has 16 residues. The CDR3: CASSPVVGLSGNTIYF. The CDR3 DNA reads TGTGCCAGCTCCCCAGTCGTCGGGCTCTCTGGAAACACCATATATTTT.

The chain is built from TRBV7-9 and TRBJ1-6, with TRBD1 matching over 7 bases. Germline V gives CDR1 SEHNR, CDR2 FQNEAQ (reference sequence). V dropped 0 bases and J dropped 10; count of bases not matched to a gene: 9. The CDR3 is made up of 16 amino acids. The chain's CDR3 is CASSLAMGDSGSPLHF. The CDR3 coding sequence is TGTGCCAGCAGCTTAGCCATGGGGGACAGCGGGTCACCCCTCCACTTT.

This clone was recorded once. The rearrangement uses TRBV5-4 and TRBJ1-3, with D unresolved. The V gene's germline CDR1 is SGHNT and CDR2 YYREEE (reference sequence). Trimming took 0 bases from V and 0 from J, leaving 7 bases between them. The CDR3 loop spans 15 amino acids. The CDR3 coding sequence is TGTGCCAGCAGCTTGGGTACAGCCTCTGGAAACACCATATATTTT. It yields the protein CASSLGTASGNTIYF.

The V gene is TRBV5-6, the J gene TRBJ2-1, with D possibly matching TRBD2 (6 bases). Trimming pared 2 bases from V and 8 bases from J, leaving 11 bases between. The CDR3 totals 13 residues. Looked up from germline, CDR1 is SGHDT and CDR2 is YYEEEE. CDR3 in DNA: TGTGCCAGCAGCTTCCCGCGGGGCGATGAGCAGTTCTTC. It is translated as CASSFPRGDEQFF.

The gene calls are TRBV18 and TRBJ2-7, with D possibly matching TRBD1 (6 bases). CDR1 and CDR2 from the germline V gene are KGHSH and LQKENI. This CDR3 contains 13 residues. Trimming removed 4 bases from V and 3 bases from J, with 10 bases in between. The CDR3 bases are TGTGCCAGCTCACAAAGGACAGTCTACGAGCAGTACTTC. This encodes CASSQRTVYEQYF.

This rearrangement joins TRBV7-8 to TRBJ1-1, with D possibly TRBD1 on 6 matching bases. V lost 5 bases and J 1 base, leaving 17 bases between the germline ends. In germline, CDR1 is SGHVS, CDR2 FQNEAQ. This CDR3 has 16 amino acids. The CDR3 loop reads CASSEPEGGKNTEAFF. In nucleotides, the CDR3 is TGTGCCAGCAGCGAACCGGAGGGGGGAAAGAACACTGAAGCTTTCTTT.

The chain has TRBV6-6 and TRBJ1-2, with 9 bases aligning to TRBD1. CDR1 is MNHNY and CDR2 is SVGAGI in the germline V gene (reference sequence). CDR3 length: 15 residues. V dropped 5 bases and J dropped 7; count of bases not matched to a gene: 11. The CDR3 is CASSGRDRAAGGYTF. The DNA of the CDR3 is TGTGCCAGCAGTGGACGGGACAGGGCGGCCGGTGGCTACACCTTC.

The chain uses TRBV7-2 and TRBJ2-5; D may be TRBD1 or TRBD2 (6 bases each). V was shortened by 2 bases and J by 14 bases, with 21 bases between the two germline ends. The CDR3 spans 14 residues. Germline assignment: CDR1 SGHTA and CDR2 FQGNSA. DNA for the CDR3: TGTGCCAGCAGCTTATACCCCACTACCGGGGGCTTATACTTC. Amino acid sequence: CASSLYPTTGGLYF. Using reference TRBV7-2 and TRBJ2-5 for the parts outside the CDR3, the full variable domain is GAGVSQSPSNKVTEKGKDVELRCDPISGHTALYWYRQSLGQGLEFLIYFQGNSAPDKSGLPSDRFSAERTGGSVSTLTIQRTQQEDSAVYLCASSLYPTTGGLYFGPGTRLLVL.

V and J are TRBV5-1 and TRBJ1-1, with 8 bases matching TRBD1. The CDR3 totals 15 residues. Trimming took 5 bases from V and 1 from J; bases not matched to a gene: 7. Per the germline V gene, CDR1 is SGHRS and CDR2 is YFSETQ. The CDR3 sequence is CASSFSQGGNTEAFF. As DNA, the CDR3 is TGCGCCAGCAGTTTCTCACAGGGGGGGAACACTGAAGCTTTCTTT.

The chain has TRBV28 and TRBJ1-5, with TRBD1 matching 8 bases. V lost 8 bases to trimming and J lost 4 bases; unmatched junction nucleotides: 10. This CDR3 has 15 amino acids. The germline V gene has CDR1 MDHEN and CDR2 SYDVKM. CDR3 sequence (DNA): TGTGCCAGCGATAGGGGACAGGCCCGAAATCAGCCCCAGCATTTT. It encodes CASDRGQARNQPQHF.

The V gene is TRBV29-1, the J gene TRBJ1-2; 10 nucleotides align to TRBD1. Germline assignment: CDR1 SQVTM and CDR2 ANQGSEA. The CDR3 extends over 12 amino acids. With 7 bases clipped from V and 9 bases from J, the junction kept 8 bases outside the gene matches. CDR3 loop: CSALRQGASYTF. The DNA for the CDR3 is TGCAGCGCCCTCCGACAGGGGGCAAGCTACACCTTC.

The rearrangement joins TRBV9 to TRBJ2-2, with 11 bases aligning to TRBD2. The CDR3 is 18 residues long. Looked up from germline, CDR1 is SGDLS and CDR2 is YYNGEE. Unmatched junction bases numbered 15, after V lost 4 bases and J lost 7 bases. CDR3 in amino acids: CASSLLAGATLGSGELFF. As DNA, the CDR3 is TGTGCCAGCAGCCTACTAGCGGGGGCCACGCTAGGTAGCGGGGAGCTGTTTTTT. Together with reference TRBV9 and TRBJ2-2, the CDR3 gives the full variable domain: DSGVTQTPKHLITATGQRVTLRCSPRSGDLSVYWYQQSLDQGLQFLIQYYNGEERAKGNILERFSAQQFPDLHSELNLSSLELGDSALYFCASSLLAGATLGSGELFFGEGSRLTVL.